The clone carrying this TCR beta chain was counted at least ten times. RNA transcripts served as template for amplifying TCR beta CDR3 sequences. The first round was an RT-PCR with HTBI primers, and the second round was a multiplex PCR. TCRdb analysed the multiplex PCR reads with MiXCR anew, one entry per CDR3 protein. The sample shows hundreds of thousands of distinct CDR3 sequences, around an eighth of them seen only once. The record originates from a study of Graves' ophthalmopathy and Graves' hyperthyroidism. The V gene end was trimmed by 6 bases and the J gene end by 2 bases; junction bases not matched to a gene: 8. The CDR3 is made up of 16 amino acids. The germline V gene encodes CDR1 MGHDK and CDR2 SYGVNS.

Sequencing was carried out using blood. The rearrangement joins TRBV25-1 to TRBJ2-5, with 11 positions matching TRBD2. This receptor was taken from a woman aged 25 to 39 with Graves' ophthalmopathy. CDR3 DNA sequence: TGTGCCAGCAGGGGCTGGGGACTAGCGGCACAAGAGACCCAGTACTTC. Translated: CASRGWGLAAQETQYF.